The next 13 T cell receptor beta chains were all read from a single sample in a study of CD8 T cells in ankylosing spondylitis. From the 5' RACE reads, TCRdb called clonotypes with MiXCR, one entry per CDR3 protein. This sample has some 25,000 distinct CDR3 sequences, with under 3% found just once. The material sequenced was blood, either unsorted or a sorted T cell fraction (not recorded which). The receptor source for this set is a female donor with ankylosing spondylitis or in good health (not recorded which).

This clonotype has ten or more counts. The chain employs TRBV9 and TRBJ2-2; the match to TRBD2 covers 7 bases. There are 17 residues in the CDR3. Germline V CDR1 and CDR2: SGDLS, YYNGEE. Trimming took 0 bases from V and 3 from J; bases not matched to a gene: 8. This chain's CDR3 is CASSVGGGTVYTGELFF. Written as DNA, the CDR3 is TGTGCCAGCAGCGTAGGGGGGGGGACCGTATACACCGGGGAGCTGTTTTTT.

The sample holds many counts of this clonotype. CDR3 sequence: CASSVVSGAWLNEQFF. CDR3 sequence (DNA): TGTGCCAGCAGCGTAGTAAGCGGGGCCTGGCTAAATGAGCAGTTCTTC. V and J are TRBV9 and TRBJ2-1; TRBD2 matches at 7 bases. The V gene's germline CDR1 is SGDLS and CDR2 YYNGEE. Trimming at V came to 0 bases and at J to 7 bases, leaving 10 bases not matched to a gene. There are 16 residues in the CDR3.

The table lists this clonotype with many counts. The rearrangement joins TRBV9 to TRBJ1-2; possible D gene TRBD1, 6 bases. Germline assignment: CDR1 SGDLS and CDR2 YYNGEE. The V end was cut by 0 bases, the J end by 7 bases, with 13 bases between. The length of the CDR3 is 14 residues. The CDR3: CASSVVVQGGGYTF. For the CDR3, the DNA is TGTGCCAGCAGCGTAGTGGTACAGGGAGGTGGCTACACCTTC. Looking up the rest from reference TRBV9 and TRBJ1-2 gives the full variable domain: DSGVTQTPKHLITATGQRVTLRCSPRSGDLSVYWYQQSLDQGLQFLIQYYNGEERAKGNILERFSAQQFPDLHSELNLSSLELGDSALYFCASSVVVQGGGYTFGSGTRLTVV.

This clonotype turned up a few times. V and J are TRBV9 and TRBJ2-3, with TRBD2 matching over 8 bases. In germline, CDR1 is SGDLS, CDR2 YYNGEE. The CDR3 consists of 16 residues. J gave up 6 bases and V 0 bases, and 9 bases lay outside the gene matches. CDR3 nucleotide sequence: TGTGCCAGCAGCGTAGGAATTAGCGGGGTAAGGGATACGCAGTATTTT. It yields the protein CASSVGISGVRDTQYF. Looking up the rest from reference TRBV9 and TRBJ2-3 gives the full variable domain: DSGVTQTPKHLITATGQRVTLRCSPRSGDLSVYWYQQSLDQGLQFLIQYYNGEERAKGNILERFSAQQFPDLHSELNLSSLELGDSALYFCASSVGISGVRDTQYFGPGTRLTVL.

This chain uses TRBV9 with TRBJ2-4; no clear D gene. Germline loops: CDR1 SGDLS, CDR2 YYNGEE. This CDR3 region has 18 residues. Deletions cut 0 bases from V and 1 base from J, with 17 bases between. CDR3 DNA: TGTGCCAGCAGCGTAGCATCGGACCCGAAAGGGGCCAAAAACATTCAGTACTTC. Its protein is CASSVASDPKGAKNIQYF.

The chain has TRBV9 and TRBJ2-4; D remains unclear. This CDR3 is 17 amino acids long. Germline V lookup: CDR1 SGDLS, CDR2 YYNGEE. The germline V and J ends were trimmed by 0 bases and 2 bases, with 15 bases remaining between them. CDR3 protein: CASSVGTDLAPKNIQYF. The CDR3 nucleotides read TGTGCCAGCAGCGTAGGGACGGATCTTGCCCCCAAAAACATTCAGTACTTC.

In its sample, this clonotype was seen many times. This chain connects TRBV9 to TRBJ1-6; no reliable D call. CDR1 is SGDLS and CDR2 is YYNGEE in the germline V gene. The length of the CDR3 is 14 residues. V was pared by 2 bases and J by 6 bases, with 9 bases between. The CDR3 here is CASSVRQINSPLHF. CDR3 bases: TGTGCCAGCAGCGTGAGGCAGATTAATTCACCCCTCCACTTT.

This clonotype was recorded many times. The rearrangement joins TRBV20-1 to TRBJ2-7; the match to TRBD2 covers 8 bases. CDR1 DFQATT and CDR2 SNEGSKA come from the germline V gene (reference sequence). Germline trimming cut 1 base from V and 0 bases from J; bases unmatched to any gene: 2. This CDR3 region has 14 residues. The CDR3 coding sequence is TGCAGTGCTAGAGTGCGGGAGGTCTCCTACGAGCAGTACTTC. It codes for CSARVREVSYEQYF.

This clonotype was counted many times. This rearrangement joins TRBV9 to TRBJ2-7; TRBD1 or TRBD2 may be the D gene (5 bases each). Germline CDR1 is SGDLS and CDR2 is YYNGEE. The CDR3 totals 14 residues. V dropped 0 bases and J dropped 6 bases, with 13 bases sitting between them. The CDR3 loop reads CASSVGAGSSEQYF. For the CDR3, the DNA is TGTGCCAGCAGCGTAGGGGCAGGGAGCTCCGAGCAGTACTTC. The variable domain in full, completed from reference TRBV9 and TRBJ2-7, reads DSGVTQTPKHLITATGQRVTLRCSPRSGDLSVYWYQQSLDQGLQFLIQYYNGEERAKGNILERFSAQQFPDLHSELNLSSLELGDSALYFCASSVGAGSSEQYFGPGTRLTVT.

This clonotype was detected many times. The chain uses TRBV9 and TRBJ2-2; perhaps TRBD1 as D (6 bases). The V gene lost 0 bases and the J gene lost 8 bases, with 11 bases spanning the gap. The CDR3 is 14 residues long. Germline V lookup: CDR1 SGDLS, CDR2 YYNGEE. CDR3: CASSVERGTGELFF. The DNA for the CDR3 is TGTGCCAGCAGCGTAGAGAGGGGGACGGGGGAGCTGTTTTTT.

The table lists this clonotype with many counts. J is TRBJ1-1 and V is TRBV9, with 8 bases matching TRBD1. Germline-derived CDR1 and CDR2 are SGDLS and YYNGEE. V dropped 4 bases and J dropped 2; count of bases not matched to a gene: 4. The CDR3 is 14 amino acids. CDR3 residues: CASSPGQVNTEAFF. The CDR3 region has the DNA TGTGCCAGCAGCCCGGGACAGGTTAACACTGAAGCTTTCTTT.

This clonotype has ten or more counts. This chain joins TRBV9 and TRBJ2-1; no definite D call. Germline V gene lookup returns CDR1 SGDLS and CDR2 YYNGEE. The CDR3 spans 16 residues. V lost 0 bases and J lost 5, with 15 bases in between. The CDR3 region is CASSVAVKRSDNEQFF. The DNA of the CDR3 is TGTGCCAGCAGCGTAGCGGTGAAGCGAAGCGACAATGAGCAGTTCTTC.

This clonotype was observed at least ten times. This chain joins TRBV9 and TRBJ2-1; perhaps TRBD2 as D (5 bases). The CDR3 covers 19 residues. The germline V gene encodes CDR1 SGDLS and CDR2 YYNGEE. The germline V and J ends were trimmed by 0 bases and 0 bases, with 19 bases remaining between them. The CDR3 region has the DNA TGTGCCAGCAGCGTAGGGAGGTCCCGGGGTGGAAGCTCCTACAATGAGCAGTTCTTC. Protein: CASSVGRSRGGSSYNEQFF.